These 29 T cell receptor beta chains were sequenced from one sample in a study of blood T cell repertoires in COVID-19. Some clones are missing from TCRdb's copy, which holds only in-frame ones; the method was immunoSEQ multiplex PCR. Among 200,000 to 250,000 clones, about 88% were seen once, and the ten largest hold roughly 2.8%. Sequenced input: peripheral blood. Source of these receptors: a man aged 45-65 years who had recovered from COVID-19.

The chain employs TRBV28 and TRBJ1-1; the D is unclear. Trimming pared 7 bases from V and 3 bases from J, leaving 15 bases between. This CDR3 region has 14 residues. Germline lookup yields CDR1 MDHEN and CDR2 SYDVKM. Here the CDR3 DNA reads TGTGCCAGCACCTCGGGAGGAGGACACACTGAAGCTTTCTTT. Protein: CASTSGGGHTEAFF.

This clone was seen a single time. CDR3 nucleotides: TGTGCCTGGAGTACAGGGGGCCCCGCAGATACGCAGTATTTT. Encoded protein: CAWSTGGPADTQYF. The chain is built from TRBV30 and TRBJ2-3, with 9 bases aligning to TRBD1. The junction had 4 bases not matched to a gene; V was cut back by 2 bases and J by 4 bases. This CDR3 contains 14 residues. Germline CDR1 and CDR2: GTSNPN and SVGIG (reference sequence).

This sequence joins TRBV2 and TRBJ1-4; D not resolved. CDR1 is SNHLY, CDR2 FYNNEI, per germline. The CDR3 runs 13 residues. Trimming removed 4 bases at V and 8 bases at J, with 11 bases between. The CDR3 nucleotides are TGTGCCAGCAGTGCGAGGGAAGGGGAAAAACTGTTTTTT. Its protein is CASSAREGEKLFF.

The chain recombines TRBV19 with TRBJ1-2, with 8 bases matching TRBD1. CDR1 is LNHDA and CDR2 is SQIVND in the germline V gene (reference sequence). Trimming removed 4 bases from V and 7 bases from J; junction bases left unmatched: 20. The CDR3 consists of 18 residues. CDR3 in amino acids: CASSTRLPDRGASGGYTF. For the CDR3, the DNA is TGTGCCAGTAGTACTCGCCTCCCCGACAGGGGCGCCTCGGGTGGCTACACCTTC.

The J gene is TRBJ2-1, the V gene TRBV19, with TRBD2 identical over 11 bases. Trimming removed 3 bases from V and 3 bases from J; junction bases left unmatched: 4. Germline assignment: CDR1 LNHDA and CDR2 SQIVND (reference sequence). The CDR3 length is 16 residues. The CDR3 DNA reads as TGTGCCAGTAGTATGGGACTAGCGGAATTCTACAATGAGCAGTTCTTC. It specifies CASSMGLAEFYNEQFF.

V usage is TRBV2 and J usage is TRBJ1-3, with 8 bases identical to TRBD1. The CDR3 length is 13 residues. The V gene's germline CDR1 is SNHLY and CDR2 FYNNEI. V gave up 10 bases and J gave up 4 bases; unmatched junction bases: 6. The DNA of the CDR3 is TGTGCCAACGCCGGGACAGGAGGAAACACCATATATTTT. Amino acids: CANAGTGGNTIYF.

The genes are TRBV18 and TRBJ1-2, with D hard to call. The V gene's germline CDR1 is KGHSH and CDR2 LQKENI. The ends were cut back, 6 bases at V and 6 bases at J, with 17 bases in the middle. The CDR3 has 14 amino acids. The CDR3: CASSLSQPADGYTF. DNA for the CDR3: TGTGCCAGCTCCCTGTCCCAGCCTGCGGATGGCTACACCTTC.

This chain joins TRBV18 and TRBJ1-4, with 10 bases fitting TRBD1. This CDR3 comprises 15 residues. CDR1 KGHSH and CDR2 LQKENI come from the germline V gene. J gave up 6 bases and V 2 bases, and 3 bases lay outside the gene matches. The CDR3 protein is CASSPRQGADEKLFF. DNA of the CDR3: TGTGCCAGCTCACCAAGACAGGGGGCGGATGAAAAACTGTTTTTT.

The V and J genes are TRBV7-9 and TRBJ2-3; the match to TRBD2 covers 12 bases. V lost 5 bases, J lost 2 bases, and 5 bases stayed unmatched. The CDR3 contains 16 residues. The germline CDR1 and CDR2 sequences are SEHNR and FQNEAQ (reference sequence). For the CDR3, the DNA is TGTGCCAGCAGCCTGGGACTAGCGGGTTTCACAGATACGCAGTATTTT. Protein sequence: CASSLGLAGFTDTQYF.

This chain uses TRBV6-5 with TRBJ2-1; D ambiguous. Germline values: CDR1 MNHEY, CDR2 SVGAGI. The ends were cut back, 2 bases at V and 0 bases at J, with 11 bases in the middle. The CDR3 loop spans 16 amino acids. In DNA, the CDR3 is TGTGCCAGCAGTTACGAATTAAGGAGCTCCTACAATGAGCAGTTCTTC. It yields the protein CASSYELRSSYNEQFF.

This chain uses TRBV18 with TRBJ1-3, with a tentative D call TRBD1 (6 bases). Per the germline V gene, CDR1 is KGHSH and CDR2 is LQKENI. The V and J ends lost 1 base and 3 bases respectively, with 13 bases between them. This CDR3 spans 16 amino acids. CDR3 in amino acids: CASSPRQGFDGNTIYF. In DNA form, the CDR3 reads TGTGCCAGCTCACCACGGCAGGGGTTCGATGGAAACACCATATATTTT.

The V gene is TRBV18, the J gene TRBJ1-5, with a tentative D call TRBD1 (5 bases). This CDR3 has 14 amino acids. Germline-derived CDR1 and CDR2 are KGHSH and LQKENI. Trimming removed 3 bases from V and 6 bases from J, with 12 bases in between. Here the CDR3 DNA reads TGTGCCAGCTCACCGCAGGGATCAGGTCAGCCCCAGCATTTT. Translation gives CASSPQGSGQPQHF.

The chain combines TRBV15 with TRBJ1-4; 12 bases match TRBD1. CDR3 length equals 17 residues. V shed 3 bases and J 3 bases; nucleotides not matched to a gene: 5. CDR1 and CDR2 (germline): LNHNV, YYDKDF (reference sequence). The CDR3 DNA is TGTGCCACCAGCAGCCGGGACAGGGGGCGGTCTAATGAAAAACTGTTTTTT. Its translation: CATSSRDRGRSNEKLFF.

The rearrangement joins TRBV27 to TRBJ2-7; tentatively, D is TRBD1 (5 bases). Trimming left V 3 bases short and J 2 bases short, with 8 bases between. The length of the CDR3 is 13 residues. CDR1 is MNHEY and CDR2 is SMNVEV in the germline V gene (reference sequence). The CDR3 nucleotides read TGTGCCAGCAGTTTGGGCAGGGCCTACGAGCAGTACTTC. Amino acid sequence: CASSLGRAYEQYF.

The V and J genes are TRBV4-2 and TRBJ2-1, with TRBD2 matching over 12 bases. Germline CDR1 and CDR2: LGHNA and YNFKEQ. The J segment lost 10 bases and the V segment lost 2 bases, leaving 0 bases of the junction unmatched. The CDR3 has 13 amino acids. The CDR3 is CASSQTSGREQFF. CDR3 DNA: TGTGCCAGCAGCCAAACTAGCGGGAGGGAGCAGTTCTTC.

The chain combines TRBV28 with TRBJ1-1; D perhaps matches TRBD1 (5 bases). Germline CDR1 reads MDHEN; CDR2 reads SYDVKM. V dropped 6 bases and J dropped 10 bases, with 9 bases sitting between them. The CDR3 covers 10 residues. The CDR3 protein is CASRGRVAFF. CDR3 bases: TGTGCCAGCAGGGGGCGAGTAGCTTTCTTT.

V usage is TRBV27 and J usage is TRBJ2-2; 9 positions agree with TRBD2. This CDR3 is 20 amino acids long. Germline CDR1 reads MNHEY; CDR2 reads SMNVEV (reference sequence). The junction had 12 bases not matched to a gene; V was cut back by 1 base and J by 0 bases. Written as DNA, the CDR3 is TGTGCCAGCAGTTTATATCCACGACTAGCGGAAAGCTCGAACACCGGGGAGCTGTTTTTT. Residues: CASSLYPRLAESSNTGELFF.

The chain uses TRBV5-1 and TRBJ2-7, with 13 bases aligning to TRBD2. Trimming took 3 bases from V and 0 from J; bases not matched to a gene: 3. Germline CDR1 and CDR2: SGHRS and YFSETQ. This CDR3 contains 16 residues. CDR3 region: CASSSRTSGSSYEQYF. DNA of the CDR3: TGCGCCAGCAGCTCCCGGACTAGCGGGAGCTCCTACGAGCAGTACTTC.

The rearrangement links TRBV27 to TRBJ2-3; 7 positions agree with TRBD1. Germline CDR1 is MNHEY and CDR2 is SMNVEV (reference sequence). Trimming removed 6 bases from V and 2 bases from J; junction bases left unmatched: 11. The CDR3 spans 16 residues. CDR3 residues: CASSPRDSLPTDTQYF. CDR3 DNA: TGTGCCAGCAGCCCCCGGGACAGCCTGCCCACAGATACGCAGTATTTT.

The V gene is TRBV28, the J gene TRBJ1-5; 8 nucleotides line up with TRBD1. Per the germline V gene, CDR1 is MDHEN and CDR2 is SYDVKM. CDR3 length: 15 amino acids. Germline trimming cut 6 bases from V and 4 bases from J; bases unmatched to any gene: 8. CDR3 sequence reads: CASRLGTGLNQPQHF. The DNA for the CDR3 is TGTGCCAGCAGACTCGGGACAGGACTTAATCAGCCCCAGCATTTT.

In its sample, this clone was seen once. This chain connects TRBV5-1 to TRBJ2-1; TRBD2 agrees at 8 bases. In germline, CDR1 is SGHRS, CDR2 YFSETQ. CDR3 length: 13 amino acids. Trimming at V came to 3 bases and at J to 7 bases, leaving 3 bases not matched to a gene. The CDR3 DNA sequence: TGCGCCAGCAGCTCCGGGACTAGTAATGAGCAGTTCTTC. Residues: CASSSGTSNEQFF. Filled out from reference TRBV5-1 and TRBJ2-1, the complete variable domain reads KAGVTQTPRYLIKTRGQQVTLSCSPISGHRSVSWYQQTPGQGLQFLFEYFSETQRNKGNFPGRFSGRQFSNSRSEMNVSTLELGDSALYLCASSSGTSNEQFFGPGTRLTVL.

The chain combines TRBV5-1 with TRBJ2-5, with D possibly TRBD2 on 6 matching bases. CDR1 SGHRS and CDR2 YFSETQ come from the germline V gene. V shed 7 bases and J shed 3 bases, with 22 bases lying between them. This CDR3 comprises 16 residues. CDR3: CASVGSGSGREETQYF. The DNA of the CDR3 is TGCGCCAGCGTGGGTTCGGGTAGCGGAAGGGAAGAGACCCAGTACTTC.

The CDR3 loop is CASSLFRGARYEQYF. In DNA form, the CDR3 reads TGTGCCAGCAGCTTATTTCGGGGAGCCCGCTACGAGCAGTACTTC. J is TRBJ2-7 and V is TRBV7-6; maybe TRBD2 (5 bases). V was trimmed by 2 bases and J by 3 bases, leaving 14 bases between them. Germline V gene sequence: CDR1 SGHVS, CDR2 FNYEAQ. The CDR3 totals 15 residues.

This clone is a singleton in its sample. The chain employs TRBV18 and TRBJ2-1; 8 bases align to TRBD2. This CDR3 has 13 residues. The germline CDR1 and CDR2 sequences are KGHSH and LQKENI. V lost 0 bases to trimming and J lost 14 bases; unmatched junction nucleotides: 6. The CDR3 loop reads CASSPPPGGREFF. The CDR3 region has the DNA TGTGCCAGCTCACCACCCCCGGGAGGGCGGGAGTTCTTC.

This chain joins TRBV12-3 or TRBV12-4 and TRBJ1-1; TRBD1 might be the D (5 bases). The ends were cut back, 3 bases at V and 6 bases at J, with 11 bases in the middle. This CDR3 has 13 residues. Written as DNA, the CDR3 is TGTGCCAGCAGTTTGGCAGGGCACCCTGAAGCTTTCTTT. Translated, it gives CASSLAGHPEAFF.

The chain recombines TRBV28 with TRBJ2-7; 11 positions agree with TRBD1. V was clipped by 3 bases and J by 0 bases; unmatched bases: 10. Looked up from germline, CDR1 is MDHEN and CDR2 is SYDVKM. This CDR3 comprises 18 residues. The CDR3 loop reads CASSFRGTGGLPSYEQYF. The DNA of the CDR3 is TGTGCCAGCAGTTTCCGAGGGACAGGGGGACTACCCTCCTACGAGCAGTACTTC.

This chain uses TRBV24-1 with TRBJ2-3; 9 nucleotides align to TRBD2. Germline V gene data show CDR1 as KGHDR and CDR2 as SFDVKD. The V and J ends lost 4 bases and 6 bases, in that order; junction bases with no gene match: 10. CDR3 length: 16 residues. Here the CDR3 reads CATSDRSSGEIDTQYF. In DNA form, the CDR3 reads TGTGCCACCAGTGACCGATCTAGCGGGGAGATTGATACGCAGTATTTT.

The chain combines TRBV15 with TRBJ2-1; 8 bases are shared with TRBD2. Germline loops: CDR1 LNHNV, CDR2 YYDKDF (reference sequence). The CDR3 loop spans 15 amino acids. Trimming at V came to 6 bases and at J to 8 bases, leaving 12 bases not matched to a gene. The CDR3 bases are TGTGCCACCAGAAAGAGCGGGAGTTGGAGTGATGAGCAGTTCTTC. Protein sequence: CATRKSGSWSDEQFF.

CDR3 in amino acids: CASRPHSGEGYTF. The CDR3 nucleotides are TGTGCCAGCAGGCCTCACTCGGGGGAGGGCTACACCTTC. The rearrangement joins TRBV27 to TRBJ1-2, with a possible D match to TRBD1 (5 bases). Germline CDR1 MNHEY, CDR2 SMNVEV (reference sequence). The CDR3 loop spans 13 amino acids. The V and J ends lost 6 bases and 8 bases respectively, with 16 bases between them.